This TCR beta chain is from a study of identical twins. Overall study findings and caveats: Zero-insertion findings could be partly confounded by invariant cells (MAIT and iNKT cells). Out-of-frame alpha sequences common to twins exhibited an excess of low generation probability. The models systematically underestimated how much out-of-frame TCR alpha was shared in monozygotic twins.

This clonotype was detected a few times. What it binds is not known. Losses at the gene ends were 0 bases for V and 0 bases for J; bases not matched to a gene: 8. Germline V gene sequence: CDR1 LGHNA, CDR2 YNFKEQ. CDR3 length: 18 residues. Unique molecular identifiers were present on the cDNA, and a universal primer site came from template switching. TCRdb processed the 5' RACE reads anew with MiXCR; each CDR3 protein has one entry. The data hold 1.5 million to 2 million distinct CDR3 sequences, with under 35% observed a single time. The chain recombines TRBV4-2 with TRBJ2-3; 8 positions agree with TRBD2. Input material: cord blood. This clonotype was obtained from a newborn girl in good health. The CDR3 region has the DNA TGTGCCAGCAGCCAAGATCCTAGCGGGCCCTCTAGCACAGATACGCAGTATTTT. Translation gives CASSQDPSGPSSTDTQYF.